Listed below are T cell receptor beta chains from one sample, sequenced in a study of T cells in narcolepsy. Sequencing used immunoSEQ multiplex PCR; TCRdb keeps in-frame clones, though not all of them. Counted here are 25,000 to 35,000 clones, 85% to 90% occurring once; the ten biggest clones make up 1% to 1.5%. The sequenced sample was CD45RA- memory CD4+ T cells from PBMCs. The receptors were gathered from a human donor with narcolepsy. Both conserved end residues are part of each CDR3. Fields, in order: clone size, V gene, D gene, J gene, CDR3 protein, CDR3 DNA. The D gene is left open where the match is weak. Rows may omit the clone size; those that give it use once, few, many or a size class.

>.|TRBV11-3|.|TRBJ2-3
CASSPDSSSTDTQYF
TGTGCCAGCAGCCCCGACAGTTCTAGCACAGATACGCAGTATTTT
>.|TRBV6-6|.|TRBJ2-3
CASRNGGESPTDTQYF
TGTGCCAGCAGGAACGGAGGGGAGAGTCCCACAGATACGCAGTATTTT
>.|TRBV6-6|.|TRBJ2-3
CASVQRSTDTQYF
TGTGCCAGTGTCCAGAGAAGCACAGATACGCAGTATTTT
>.|TRBV19|.|TRBJ2-7
CASSMTGASYEQYF
TGTGCCAGTAGTATGACGGGGGCCTCCTACGAGCAGTACTTC
>once|TRBV27|.|TRBJ2-7
CASSLGGARPYEQYF
TGTGCCAGCAGTTTAGGGGGGGCCCGTCCCTACGAGCAGTACTTC
>.|TRBV2|TRBD1|TRBJ2-7
CASRPGQGPYEQYF
TGTGCCAGCAGACCGGGACAGGGCCCCTACGAGCAGTACTTC
>.|TRBV6-1|TRBD1|TRBJ1-6
CASSTTGQGDSPLHF
TGTGCCAGCAGTACGACGGGACAGGGGGATTCACCCCTCCACTTT
>.|TRBV29-1|.|TRBJ2-2
CSAGKVNTGELFF
TGCAGCGCTGGAAAAGTGAACACCGGGGAGCTGTTTTTT
>.|TRBV7-6|.|TRBJ2-5
CASSLFPKETQYF
TGTGCCAGCAGCTTATTCCCGAAAGAGACCCAGTACTTC
>.|TRBV4-3|.|TRBJ2-6
CASSQSSGANVLTF
TGCGCCAGCAGCCAATCCTCTGGGGCCAACGTCCTGACTTTC
>once|TRBV2|.|TRBJ1-5
CASNPGISNQPQHF
TGTGCCAGCAACCCCGGGATTAGCAATCAGCCCCAGCATTTT
>.|TRBV5-4|TRBD2|TRBJ2-7
CASSGGLVGPYEQYF
TGTGCCAGCAGCGGGGGACTAGTAGGCCCCTACGAGCAGTACTTC
>.|TRBV4-1|.|TRBJ1-1
CASSHLQRKRGMNTEAFF
TGCGCCAGCAGCCACCTACAGCGAAAAAGGGGGATGAACACTGAAGCTTTCTTT
>.|TRBV11-2|.|TRBJ2-1
CASSLGTSYNEQFF
TGTGCCAGCAGCTTAGGCACTTCTTACAATGAGCAGTTCTTC
>.|TRBV30|.|TRBJ2-3
CAWSRGSTDTQYF
TGTGCCTGGAGTAGGGGAAGCACAGATACGCAGTATTTT
>once|TRBV5-1|TRBD1|TRBJ2-7
CASSTSTGDEQYF
TGCGCCAGCAGCACTTCGACAGGGGACGAGCAGTACTTC
>.|TRBV6-1|.|TRBJ1-3
CASVRGRNTIYF
TGTGCCAGCGTCAGGGGAAGAAACACCATATATTTT
>.|TRBV5-1|.|TRBJ2-7
CASSLAGGPREQYF
TGCGCCAGCAGCTTGGCTGGAGGTCCGCGGGAGCAGTACTTC
>once|TRBV28|TRBD1|TRBJ1-5
CASSFNRDRAQPQHF
TGTGCCAGCAGTTTCAACCGGGACAGGGCTCAGCCCCAGCATTTT
>.|TRBV28|.|TRBJ2-1
CASSGRFEFF
TGTGCCAGCAGTGGCAGGTTCGAGTTCTTC
>.|TRBV19|TRBD1|TRBJ1-6
CASRDSRTNSPLHF
TGTGCCAGCAGGGACAGCCGTACTAATTCACCCCTCCACTTT
>.|TRBV11-2|.|TRBJ1-1
CASSLGAVWLNTEAFF
TGTGCCAGCAGCTTAGGAGCGGTTTGGCTCAACACTGAAGCTTTCTTT
>few|TRBV10-2|TRBD1|TRBJ2-6
CASSAARGKSGANVLTF
TGCGCCAGCAGTGCGGCCAGGGGGAAATCTGGGGCCAACGTCCTGACTTTC
>once|TRBV1|.|TRBJ2-1
CTSSPGLAGGYEQFF
TGCACCAGCAGCCCGGGACTAGCGGGAGGATATGAGCAGTTCTTC
>.|TRBV14|.|TRBJ1-4
CASSLLNEKLFF
TGTGCCAGCAGCCTCCTTAATGAAAAACTGTTTTTT
>.|TRBV30|.|TRBJ2-1
CAWRGNRNNEQFF
TGTGCCTGGAGGGGGAACAGGAACAATGAGCAGTTCTTC
>.|TRBV5-5|TRBD1|TRBJ2-2
CASSGGTGRIWTGELFF
TGTGCCAGCAGCGGTGGGACAGGACGAATTTGGACCGGGGAGCTGTTTTTT
>.|TRBV28|TRBD2|TRBJ2-3
CASASGDTDTQYF
TGTGCCAGCGCTAGCGGGGACACAGATACGCAGTATTTT
>.|TRBV5-5|TRBD1|TRBJ1-1
CASSLGMTGMNTEAFF
TGTGCCAGCAGCTTGGGAATGACAGGGATGAACACTGAAGCTTTCTTT
>.|TRBV10-3|TRBD1|TRBJ1-1
CAIRESTGIGTEAFF
TGTGCCATCAGGGAATCGACAGGGATAGGGACTGAAGCTTTCTTT
>few|TRBV5-8|.|TRBJ1-3
CASTSPRGTGNTIYF
TGTGCCAGCACCTCCCCAAGGGGAACTGGAAACACCATATATTTT
>.|TRBV4-1|TRBD2|TRBJ2-3
CASSQDLVGSGGSTDTQYF
TGCGCCAGCAGCCAAGATTTGGTGGGTAGCGGGGGAAGCACAGATACGCAGTATTTT
>.|TRBV4-2|.|TRBJ1-2
CASSRTLGEGYTF
TGTGCCAGCAGCCGAACTTTGGGGGAGGGCTACACCTTC
>.|TRBV9|TRBD2|TRBJ2-7
CASSSGGVSGYEQYF
TGTGCCAGCAGCTCCGGGGGGGTTAGCGGCTACGAGCAGTACTTC
>.|TRBV7-6|TRBD1|TRBJ1-1
CASRPQGAHTEAFF
TGTGCCAGCAGACCACAGGGGGCTCACACTGAAGCTTTCTTT
>.|TRBV20-1|.|TRBJ2-7
CSARDGNEQYF
TGCAGTGCTCGGGACGGAAACGAGCAGTACTTC
>once|TRBV7-9|TRBD1|TRBJ1-4
CASSLRQGNEKLFF
TGTGCCAGCAGCTTACGACAGGGCAATGAAAAACTGTTTTTT
>.|TRBV9|.|TRBJ1-2
CASSTGRGRDGYTF
TGTGCCAGCAGCACAGGACGGGGGCGGGATGGCTACACCTTC
>.|TRBV19|.|TRBJ2-7
CASSMFAGTHEQYF
TGTGCCAGTAGTATGTTTGCGGGAACCCACGAGCAGTACTTC
>.|TRBV27|TRBD1|TRBJ2-7
CASSSRTGKQYEQYF
TGTGCCAGCAGTTCCCGGACAGGGAAGCAATACGAGCAGTACTTC
>.|TRBV5-1|TRBD2|TRBJ2-1
CASSFLAGDYNEQFF
TGCGCCAGCAGCTTCCTAGCGGGGGACTACAATGAGCAGTTCTTC
>.|TRBV7-2|.|TRBJ1-5
CASSGQPGATIQPQHF
TGTGCCAGCAGCGGCCAACCGGGGGCTACCATTCAGCCCCAGCATTTT
>.|TRBV7-2|TRBD2|TRBJ2-3
CASSFLPSGSTDTQYF
TGTGCCAGCAGCTTTCTCCCTAGCGGGAGCACAGATACGCAGTATTTT
>few|TRBV14|.|TRBJ1-2
CASSQRTYGYTF
TGTGCCAGCAGCCAAAGGACCTATGGCTACACCTTC
>.|TRBV10-3|TRBD2|TRBJ2-3
CAISASGRAYGDTQYF
TGTGCCATCAGTGCTAGCGGGAGGGCCTATGGCGATACGCAGTATTTT
>.|TRBV29-1|.|TRBJ1-1
CSVPGGHTEAFF
TGCAGCGTCCCGGGGGGCCACACTGAAGCTTTCTTT
>.|TRBV4-2|TRBD1|TRBJ2-5
CASSQSPQGARRETQYF
TGTGCCAGCAGTCAATCTCCTCAGGGGGCTCGGCGAGAGACCCAGTACTTC
>once|TRBV18|TRBD1|TRBJ1-5
CASSPTRTGEGNQPQHF
TGTGCCAGCTCACCGACCCGGACAGGGGAGGGCAATCAGCCCCAGCATTTT
>.|TRBV2|TRBD1|TRBJ2-7
CASSVGQDYEQYF
TGTGCCAGCAGTGTCGGACAGGATTACGAGCAGTACTTC
>.|TRBV5-6|.|TRBJ2-4
CASSTPPGTIGKNIQYF
TGTGCCAGCAGTACCCCACCGGGGACAATTGGCAAAAACATTCAGTACTTC
>.|TRBV5-1|.|TRBJ2-5
CASSLEGRYQETQYF
TGCGCCAGCAGCTTGGAGGGCAGGTACCAAGAGACCCAGTACTTC
>few|TRBV6-1|.|TRBJ1-6
CASTRGNPNNSPLHF
TGTGCCAGCACAAGGGGGAATCCAAATAATTCACCCCTCCACTTT
>.|TRBV2|.|TRBJ2-2
CASRDGTNTGELFF
TGTGCCAGCAGGGACGGTACGAACACCGGGGAGCTGTTTTTT